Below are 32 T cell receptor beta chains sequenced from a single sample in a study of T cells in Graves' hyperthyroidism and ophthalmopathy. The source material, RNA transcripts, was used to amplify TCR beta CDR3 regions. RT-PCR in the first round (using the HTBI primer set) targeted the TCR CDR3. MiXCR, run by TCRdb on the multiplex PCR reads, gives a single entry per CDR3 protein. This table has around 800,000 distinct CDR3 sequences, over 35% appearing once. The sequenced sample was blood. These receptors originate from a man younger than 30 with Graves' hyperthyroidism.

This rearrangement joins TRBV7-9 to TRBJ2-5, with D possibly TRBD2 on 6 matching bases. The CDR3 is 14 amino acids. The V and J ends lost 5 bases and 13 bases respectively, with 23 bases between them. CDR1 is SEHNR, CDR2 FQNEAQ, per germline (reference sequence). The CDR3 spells CASSIGGANEKLYF. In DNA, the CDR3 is TGTGCCAGCAGCATCGGGGGTGCTAATGAAAAACTGTACTTC. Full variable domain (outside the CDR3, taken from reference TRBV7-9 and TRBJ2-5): DTGVSQNPRHKITKRGQNVTFRCDPISEHNRLYWYRQTLGQGPEFLTYFQNEAQLEKSRLLSDRFSAERPKGSFSTLEIQRTEQGDSAMYLCASSIGGANEKLYFGPGTRLLVL.

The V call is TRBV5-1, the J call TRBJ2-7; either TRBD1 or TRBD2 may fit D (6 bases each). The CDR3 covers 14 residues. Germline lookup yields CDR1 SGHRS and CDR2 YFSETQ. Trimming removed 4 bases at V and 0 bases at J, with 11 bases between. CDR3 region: CASSPRGASYEQYF. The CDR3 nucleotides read TGCGCCAGCAGCCCGAGGGGGGCCTCCTACGAGCAGTACTTC.

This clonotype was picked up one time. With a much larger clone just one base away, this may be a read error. The CDR3 region is CASHGGTNEKLFF. The DNA for the CDR3 is TGTGCCAGCCACGGGGGGACTAATGAAAAACTGTTTTTT. J is TRBJ1-4 and V is TRBV2; D is possibly TRBD1 (5 bases). This CDR3 is 13 amino acids long. Trimming shortened V by 8 bases and J by 2 bases, and 9 bases separated the two germline ends. Germline CDR1 and CDR2: SNHLY and FYNNEI.

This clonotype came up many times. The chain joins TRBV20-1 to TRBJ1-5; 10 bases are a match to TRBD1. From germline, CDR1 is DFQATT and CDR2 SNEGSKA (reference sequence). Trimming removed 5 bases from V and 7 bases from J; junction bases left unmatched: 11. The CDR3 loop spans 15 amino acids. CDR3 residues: CSASPGGDRGQPQHF. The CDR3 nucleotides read TGCAGTGCTTCTCCAGGGGGGGACAGGGGCCAGCCCCAGCATTTT.

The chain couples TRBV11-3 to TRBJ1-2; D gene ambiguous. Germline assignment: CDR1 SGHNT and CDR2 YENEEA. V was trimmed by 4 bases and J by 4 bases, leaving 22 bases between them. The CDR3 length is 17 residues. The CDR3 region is CASSYPGTEELFYGYTF. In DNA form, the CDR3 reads TGTGCCAGCAGCTACCCTGGCACAGAAGAGCTTTTCTATGGCTACACCTTC.

CDR3 residues: CASSERDSRQQPQHF. Here the CDR3 DNA reads TGTGCCAGCAGTGAAAGGGATAGTCGGCAGCAGCCCCAGCATTTT. The chain has TRBV6-1 and TRBJ1-5; D is uncertain. Germline loops: CDR1 MNHNS, CDR2 SASEGT. Between the trimmed V and J ends, which lost 2 bases and 7 bases, there was a span of 15 bases. CDR3 size: 15 residues.

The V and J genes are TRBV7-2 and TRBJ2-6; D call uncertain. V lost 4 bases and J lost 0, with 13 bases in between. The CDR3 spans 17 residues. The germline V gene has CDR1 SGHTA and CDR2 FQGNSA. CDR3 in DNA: TGTGCCAGCAGCTCACTGGCCGCCCGCTCTGGGGCCAACGTCCTGACTTTC. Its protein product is CASSSLAARSGANVLTF.

CDR3 bases: TGTGCCAGCAGTACCACAAGGATGAACACTGAAGCTTTCTTT. This encodes CASSTTRMNTEAFF. The gene calls are TRBV12-3 or TRBV12-4 and TRBJ1-1; D remains unclear. V was pared by 5 bases and J by 0 bases, with 10 bases between. This CDR3 spans 14 amino acids.

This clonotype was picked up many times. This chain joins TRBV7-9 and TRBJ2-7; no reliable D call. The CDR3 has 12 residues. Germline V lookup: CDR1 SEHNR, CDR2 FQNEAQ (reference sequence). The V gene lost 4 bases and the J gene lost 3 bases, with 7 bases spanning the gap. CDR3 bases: TGTGCCAGCAGCTCCAGGCTCTACGAGCAGTACTTC. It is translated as CASSSRLYEQYF. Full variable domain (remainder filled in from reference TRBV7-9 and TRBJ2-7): DTGVSQNPRHKITKRGQNVTFRCDPISEHNRLYWYRQTLGQGPEFLTYFQNEAQLEKSRLLSDRFSAERPKGSFSTLEIQRTEQGDSAMYLCASSSRLYEQYFGPGTRLTVT.

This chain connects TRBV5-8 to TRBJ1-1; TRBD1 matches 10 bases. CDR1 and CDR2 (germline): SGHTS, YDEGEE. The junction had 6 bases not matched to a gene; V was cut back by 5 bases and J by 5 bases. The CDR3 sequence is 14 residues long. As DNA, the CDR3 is TGTGCCAGCAGGCCCGACAGGGGGCGAACTGAAGCTTTCTTT. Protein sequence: CASRPDRGRTEAFF. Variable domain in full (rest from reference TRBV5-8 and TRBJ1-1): EAGVTQSPTHLIKTRGQQATLRCSPISGHTSVYWYQQALGLGLQFLLWYDEGEERNRGNFPPRFSGRQFPNYSSELNVNALELEDSALYLCASRPDRGRTEAFFGQGTRLTVV.

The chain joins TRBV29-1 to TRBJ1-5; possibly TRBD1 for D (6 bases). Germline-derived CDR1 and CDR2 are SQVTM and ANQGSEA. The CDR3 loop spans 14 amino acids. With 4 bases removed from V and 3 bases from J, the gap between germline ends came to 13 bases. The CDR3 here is CSVAPTGNNQPQHF. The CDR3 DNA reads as TGCAGCGTTGCCCCGACAGGAAACAATCAGCCCCAGCATTTT.

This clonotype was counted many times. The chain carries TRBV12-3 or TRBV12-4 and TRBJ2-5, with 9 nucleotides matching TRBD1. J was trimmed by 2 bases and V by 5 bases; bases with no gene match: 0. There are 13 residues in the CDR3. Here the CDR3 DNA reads TGTGCCAGCAGTGACAGGGGGCAAGAGACCCAGTACTTC. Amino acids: CASSDRGQETQYF.

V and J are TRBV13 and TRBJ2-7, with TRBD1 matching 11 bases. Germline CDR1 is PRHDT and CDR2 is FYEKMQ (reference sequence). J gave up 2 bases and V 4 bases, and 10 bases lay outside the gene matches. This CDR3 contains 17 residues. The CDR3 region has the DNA TGTGCCAGCAGCTCAAAAGGACAGGGGGCGAACCCCTACGAGCAGTACTTC. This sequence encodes CASSSKGQGANPYEQYF.

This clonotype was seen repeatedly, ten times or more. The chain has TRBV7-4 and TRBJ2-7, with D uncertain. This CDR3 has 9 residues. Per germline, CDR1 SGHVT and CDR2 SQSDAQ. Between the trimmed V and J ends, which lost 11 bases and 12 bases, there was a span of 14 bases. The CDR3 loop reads CAALSVGYF. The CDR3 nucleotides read TGTGCCGCGTTAAGCGTAGGGTACTTC.

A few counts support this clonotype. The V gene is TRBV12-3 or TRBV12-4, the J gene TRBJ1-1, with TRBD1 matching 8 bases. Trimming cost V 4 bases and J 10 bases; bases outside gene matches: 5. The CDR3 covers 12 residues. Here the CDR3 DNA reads TGTGCCAGCAGTTCAGGGGGCGCAGGAGCTTTCTTT. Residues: CASSSGGAGAFF.

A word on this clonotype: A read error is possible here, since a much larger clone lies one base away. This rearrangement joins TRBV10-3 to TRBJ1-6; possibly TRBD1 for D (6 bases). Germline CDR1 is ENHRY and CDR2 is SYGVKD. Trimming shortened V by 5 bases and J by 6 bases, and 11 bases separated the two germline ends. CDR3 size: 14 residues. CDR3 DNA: TGTGCCATCAGTCCCGGACAGATTAATTCACCCCTCCACTTT. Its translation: CAISPGQINSPLHF.

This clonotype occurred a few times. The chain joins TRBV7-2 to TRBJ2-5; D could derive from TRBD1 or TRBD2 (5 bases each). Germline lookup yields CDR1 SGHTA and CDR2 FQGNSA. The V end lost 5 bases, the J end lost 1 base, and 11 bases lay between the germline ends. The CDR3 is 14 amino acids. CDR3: CASSPVGTQETQYF. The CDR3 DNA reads TGTGCCAGCAGCCCCGTGGGGACCCAAGAGACCCAGTACTTC.

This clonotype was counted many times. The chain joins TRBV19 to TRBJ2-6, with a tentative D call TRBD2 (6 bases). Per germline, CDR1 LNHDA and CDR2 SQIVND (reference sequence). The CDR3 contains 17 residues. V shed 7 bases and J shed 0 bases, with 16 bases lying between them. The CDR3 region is CASNEGTLSSGANVLTF. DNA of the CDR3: TGTGCCAGTAATGAGGGGACTCTAAGCTCTGGGGCCAACGTCCTGACTTTC.

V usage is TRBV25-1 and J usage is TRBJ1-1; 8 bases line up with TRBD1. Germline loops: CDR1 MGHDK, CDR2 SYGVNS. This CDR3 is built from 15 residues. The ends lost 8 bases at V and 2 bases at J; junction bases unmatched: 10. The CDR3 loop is CASFFPGQGNTEAFF. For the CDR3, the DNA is TGTGCCAGCTTCTTCCCCGGACAGGGTAACACTGAAGCTTTCTTT.

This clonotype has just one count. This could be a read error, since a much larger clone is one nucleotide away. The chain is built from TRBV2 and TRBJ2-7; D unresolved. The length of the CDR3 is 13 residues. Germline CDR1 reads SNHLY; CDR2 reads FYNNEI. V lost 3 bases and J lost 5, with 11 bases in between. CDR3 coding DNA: TGTGCCAGCAGTGATAAACTACCCGACGAGCAGTACTTC. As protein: CASSDKLPDEQYF.

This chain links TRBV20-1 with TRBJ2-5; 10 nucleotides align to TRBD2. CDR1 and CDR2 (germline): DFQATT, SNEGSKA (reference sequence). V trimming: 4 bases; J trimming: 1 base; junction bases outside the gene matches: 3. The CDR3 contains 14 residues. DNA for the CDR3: TGCAGTGCTATAGCGGGGGGCCTCCAAGAGACCCAGTACTTC. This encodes CSAIAGGLQETQYF.

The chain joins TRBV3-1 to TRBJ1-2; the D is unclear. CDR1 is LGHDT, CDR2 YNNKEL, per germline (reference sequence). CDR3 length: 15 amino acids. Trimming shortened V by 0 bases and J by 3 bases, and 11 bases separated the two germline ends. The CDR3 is CASSQETDPDYGYTF. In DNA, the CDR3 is TGTGCCAGCAGCCAAGAAACGGACCCTGACTATGGCTACACCTTC.

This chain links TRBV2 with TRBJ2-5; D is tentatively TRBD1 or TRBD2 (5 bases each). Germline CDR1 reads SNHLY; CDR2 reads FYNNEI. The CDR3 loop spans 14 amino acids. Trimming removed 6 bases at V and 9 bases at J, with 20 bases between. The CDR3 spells CASSKEGSNQPQYF. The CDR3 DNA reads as TGTGCCAGCAGCAAAGAGGGGAGCAATCAGCCCCAGTACTTC. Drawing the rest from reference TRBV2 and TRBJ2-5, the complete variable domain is EPEVTQTPSHQVTQMGQEVILRCVPISNHLYFYWYRQILGQKVEFLVSFYNNEISEKSEIFDDQFSVERPDGSNFTLKIRSTKLEDSAMYFCASSKEGSNQPQYFGPGTRLLVL.

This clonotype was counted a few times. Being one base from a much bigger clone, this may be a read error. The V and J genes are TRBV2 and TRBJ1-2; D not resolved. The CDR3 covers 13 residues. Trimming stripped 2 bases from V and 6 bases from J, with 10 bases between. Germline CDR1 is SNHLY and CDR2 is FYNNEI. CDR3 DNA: TGTGCCAGCAGTGAATCGGGAGCCCATGGCTACACCTTC. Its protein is CASSESGAHGYTF.

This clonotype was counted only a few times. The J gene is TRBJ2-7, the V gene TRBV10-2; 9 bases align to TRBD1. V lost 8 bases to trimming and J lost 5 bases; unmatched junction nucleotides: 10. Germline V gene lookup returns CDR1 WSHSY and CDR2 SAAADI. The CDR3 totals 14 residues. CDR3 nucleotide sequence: TGCGCCAGCGGTGGGACAGGGCCCTTTAACGAGCAGTACTTC. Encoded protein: CASGGTGPFNEQYF.

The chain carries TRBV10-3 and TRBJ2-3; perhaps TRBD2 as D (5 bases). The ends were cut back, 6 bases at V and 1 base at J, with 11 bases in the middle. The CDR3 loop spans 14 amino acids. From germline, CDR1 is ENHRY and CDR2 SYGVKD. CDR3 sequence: CAIRTPGGTDTQYF. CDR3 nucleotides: TGTGCCATCAGGACCCCCGGGGGCACAGATACGCAGTATTTT.

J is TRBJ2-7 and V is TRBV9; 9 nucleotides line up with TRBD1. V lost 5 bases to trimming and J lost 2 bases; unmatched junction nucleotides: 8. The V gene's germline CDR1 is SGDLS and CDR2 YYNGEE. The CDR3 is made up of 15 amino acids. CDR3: CASRGAGTGTYEQYF. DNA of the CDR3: TGTGCCAGCAGGGGCGCCGGGACAGGGACCTACGAGCAGTACTTC.

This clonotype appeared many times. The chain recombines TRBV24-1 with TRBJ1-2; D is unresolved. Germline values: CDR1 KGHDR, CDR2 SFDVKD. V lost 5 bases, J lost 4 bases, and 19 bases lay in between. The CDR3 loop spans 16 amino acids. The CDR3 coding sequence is TGTGCCACCAGTGTTCCCCCCTGGCCTAAGGGCTATGGCTACACCTTC. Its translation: CATSVPPWPKGYGYTF.

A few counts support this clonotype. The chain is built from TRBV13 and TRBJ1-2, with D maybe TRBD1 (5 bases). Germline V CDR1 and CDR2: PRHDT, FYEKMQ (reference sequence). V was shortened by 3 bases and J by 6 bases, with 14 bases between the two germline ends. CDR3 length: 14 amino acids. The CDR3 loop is CASSFGRGADGYTF. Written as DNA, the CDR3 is TGTGCCAGCAGCTTCGGGCGTGGGGCTGATGGCTACACCTTC.

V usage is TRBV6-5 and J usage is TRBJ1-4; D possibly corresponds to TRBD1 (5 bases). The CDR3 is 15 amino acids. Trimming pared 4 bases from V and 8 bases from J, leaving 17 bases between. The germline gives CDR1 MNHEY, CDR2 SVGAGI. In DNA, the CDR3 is TGTGCCAGCAGTTTGGGGCCATACCTAGGGGAAAAACTGTTTTTT. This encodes CASSLGPYLGEKLFF.

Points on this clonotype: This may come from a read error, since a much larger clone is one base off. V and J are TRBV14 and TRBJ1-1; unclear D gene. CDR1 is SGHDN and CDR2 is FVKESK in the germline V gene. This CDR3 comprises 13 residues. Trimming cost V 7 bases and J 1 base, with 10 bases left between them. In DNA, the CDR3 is TGTGCCAGCAAGGAGGAGGGGAACACTGAAGCTTTCTTT. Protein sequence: CASKEEGNTEAFF.

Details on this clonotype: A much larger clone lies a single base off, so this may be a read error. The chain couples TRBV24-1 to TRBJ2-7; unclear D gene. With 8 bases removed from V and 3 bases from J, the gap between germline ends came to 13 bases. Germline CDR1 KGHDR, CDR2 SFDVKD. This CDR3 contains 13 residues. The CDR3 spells CATMGGSLYEQYF. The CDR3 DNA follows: TGTGCCACCATGGGCGGTTCTCTCTACGAGCAGTACTTC.